This is a list of T cell receptor beta chains from one sample in a study of read filtering for tumor transcriptome and immune sequencing. TCRdb reanalysed the reads using MiXCR and keeps one entry per CDR3 protein. Of 20,000 to 30,000 distinct CDR3 sequences in the sample, 20% to 25% were seen once. Sequenced material: a population of CD138-negative cells sorted from bone marrow. The source of these receptors is a donor at least 40 years old with multiple myeloma. The CDR3 runs from the conserved cysteine through the conserved F or W.

length	V	J	CDR3
14	TRBV11-2	TRBJ2-2	CASNPRGNTGELFF
14	TRBV6-1	TRBJ1-6	CASSDGGAWSPLHF
13	TRBV20-1	TRBJ1-4	CSASRGGNEKLFF
13	TRBV19	TRBJ1-5	CASSSNRYQPQHF
14	TRBV12-3/TRBV12-4	TRBJ2-2	CASSSVPNTGELFF
9	TRBV7-3	TRBJ1-3	CAGGTTIYF
14	TRBV5-1	TRBJ2-3	CASSFRGGPDTQYF
18	TRBV20-1	TRBJ2-3	CSARDRGTASGGSDTQYF
15	TRBV5-1	TRBJ2-5	CASSPRTGGRETQYF
12	TRBV20-1	TRBJ1-2	CSYFQGSYGYTF
13	TRBV20-1	TRBJ1-1	CSARDRRDTEAFF
13	TRBV16	TRBJ2-2	CASSPPNTGELFF
15	TRBV20-1	TRBJ2-1	CSATQTSGGDNEQFF
15	TRBV19	TRBJ2-5	CASSARAGGQETQYF
13	TRBV10-1	TRBJ2-7	CASQKEGSYEQYF
16	TRBV14	TRBJ2-3	CASSQSGTGITDTQYF
12	TRBV6-5	TRBJ2-2	CASSFGAGELFF
14	TRBV19	TRBJ1-2	CASSITRTAYGYTF
17	TRBV28	TRBJ2-5	CASSLFLAGPRRETQYF
15	TRBV5-6	TRBJ2-2	CASSLTSGGGGELFF
15	TRBV6-1	TRBJ1-5	CASSPSGSLDQPQHF
14	TRBV18	TRBJ1-1	CASSPPGAGTEAFF
12	TRBV25-1	TRBJ2-3	CASRPSGDTQYF
16	TRBV4-2	TRBJ1-5	CASSQAWDARNQPQRF
14	TRBV28	TRBJ1-1	CASTTTGVYTEAFF
11	TRBV7-8	TRBJ2-5	CASTLGATQYF
15	TRBV19	TRBJ1-1	CASSWRTASNTEAFF
16	TRBV5-1	TRBJ2-2	CASSLEGQEDTGELFF
13	TRBV6-5	TRBJ2-3	CASIAPWTDTQYF
12	TRBV7-2	TRBJ1-4	CASSLTNEKLFF
15	TRBV9	TRBJ2-5	CASSVDGGGRETQYF
13	TRBV7-9	TRBJ2-1	CASSLEDYNERFF
15	TRBV20-1	TRBJ1-1	CSAGTDRPLNTEAFF
14	TRBV2	TRBJ1-1	CASRLNREDTEAFF
11	TRBV28	TRBJ2-7	CASSASYEQYF
15	TRBV12-3/TRBV12-4	TRBJ1-4	CASSPGDRGNEKLFF
15	TRBV3-1	TRBJ2-2	CASSQDSSWTGELFF
13	TRBV29-1	TRBJ1-2	CSVDQEGNYGYTF
9	TRBV19	TRBJ2-7	CASRNEQYF
14	TRBV7-2	TRBJ2-3	CASSLFPGADTQYF